These T cell receptor beta chains were read from a single sample in a study of tumor and adjacent non-tumor tissue in lung cancer. TCRdb independently ran MiXCR on the multiplex PCR reads; one entry per CDR3 protein. The repertoire holds over 110,000 distinct CDR3 sequences, with around 61% as singletons. The sample consisted of lung tumor tissue. All receptors come from a man aged 55 to 70 with small cell lung cancer. CDR3s include the opening cysteine and the closing phenylalanine or tryptophan. The order of the fields is J gene, V gene, clone size, D gene, CDR3 DNA, CDR3 protein. A D gene is named only where the DNA matches it firmly. Clone size is not always given. Where it is, it says once, few, many or a class for expanded clones.

>TRBJ2-5|TRBV29-1|once|-
TGCAGCGTTGAAGCCGGAAGGCGGCTAGGGGTCCAAGAGACCCAGTACTTC
CSVEAGRRLGVQETQYF
>TRBJ2-3|TRBV6-1|-|-
TGTGCCAGCAGTGAAAAGGGGGGGCCCCACACAGATACGCAGTATTTT
CASSEKGGPHTDTQYF
>TRBJ2-1|TRBV30|-|TRBD2
TGTGCCTGGGTGTGGGGGAGGGTCCCGGGGGAGCAGTTCTTC
CAWVWGRVPGEQFF
>TRBJ2-6|TRBV11-2|-|-
TGTGCCAGCAGCCCCCAGGGGGGGTTCCTCAACTCTGGGGCCGACGTCCTGACTTTC
CASSPQGGFLNSGADVLTF
>TRBJ1-5|TRBV6-1|few|-
TGTGCCAGCAGCCGAAAGGGGAAAAGTGGCAATCAGCCCCAGCATTTT
CASSRKGKSGNQPQHF
>TRBJ2-2|TRBV11-2|few|-
TGTGCCAGCAGCCTAGATAGAGTTGGGGAGCTGTTTTTT
CASSLDRVGELFF
>TRBJ2-7|TRBV20-1|-|-
TGCAGTGTTAGAGGGATAGGGAGGTACGAGCAGTACTTC
CSVRGIGRYEQYF
>TRBJ1-6|TRBV20-1|-|-
TGCAGTGCTAGAGGGGGGTTAAAAGGGGATTCACCCCTCCACTTT
CSARGGLKGDSPLHF
>TRBJ2-5|TRBV20-1|-|TRBD1
TGCGGTGCTAGGGGGACAGCGCAGGAGACCCAGTACTTC
CGARGTAQETQYF
>TRBJ2-1|TRBV20-1|-|TRBD2
TGCAGTGCTAGTGGTAGCGGGAGTGAGTTTGGGAATGAGCAGTCCTTC
CSASGSGSEFGNEQSF
>TRBJ2-5|TRBV20-1|-|-
TGCAGTGCAACGATTAGCGGAAGGGGGACAGAGACCCAGTACTTC
CSATISGRGTETQYF
>TRBJ1-1|TRBV6-5|-|-
TGTGCCAGCAGTCGCCCAGGTCTGAACACTGAAGCTTTCTTT
CASSRPGLNTEAFF
>TRBJ2-7|TRBV6-7|once|-
TGTGCCAGCAGTTACCGAGAGGGGCCCTACGAGCAGTACTTC
CASSYREGPYEQYF
>TRBJ2-2|TRBV11-2|-|-
TGTGCCAACAGTCCTTTCCGGGGGGCTAAGAACACCGGGGAGCTGTTTTTT
CANSPFRGAKNTGELFF
>TRBJ2-1|TRBV6-5|-|-
TGTACCACTTCTAAGGCAAGTGGGATCGACTACAATGAGCAGTTCTTC
CTTSKASGIDYNEQFF
>TRBJ2-1|TRBV6-5|few|-
TGTGCCAGCAAAACTGGCGGGAACTCCTACAATGAGCAGTTCTTC
CASKTGGNSYNEQFF
>TRBJ2-3|TRBV20-1|-|TRBD2
TGCAGTGCTAGAGCGATTAGCGGGAGAGCCAAGGCTCTCCCAGATACGCAGTATTTT
CSARAISGRAKALPDTQYF
>TRBJ2-6|TRBV5-4|once|-
TGTGCCAGCCGCCTGCGGAACCCTGGGGCCAACGTCCTGACTTTC
CASRLRNPGANVLTF
>TRBJ2-1|TRBV12-3/TRBV12-4|-|-
TGTGCCAGCAGTTTTGGAAGACTAGACCAGTTCTTC
CASSFGRLDQFF
>TRBJ2-1|TRBV28|few|TRBD2
TGTGCCAGCAGTGGGACTAGCGGGAGGAACAATGAGCAGTTCTTC
CASSGTSGRNNEQFF
>TRBJ2-1|TRBV13|-|TRBD2
TGTGCCAGCGCACGGACTAGCGGAAACTACAATGAGCAGTTCTTC
CASARTSGNYNEQFF
>TRBJ2-5|TRBV5-6|-|TRBD1
TGTGCTAGCAGCCCCGGGACAGAAGAGACCGAGTACTTC
CASSPGTEETEYF
>TRBJ2-3|TRBV20-1|-|TRBD2
TGCAGTGCTCCCCCCGCTAGCGGATTCCAGAATACGCAGTATTTT
CSAPPASGFQNTQYF
>TRBJ2-7|TRBV4-1|-|-
TGCATCATCAGCCTGGCGGAGAGCTCCTACGAGCAATACTTC
CIISLAESSYEQYF
>TRBJ2-1|TRBV4-2|-|TRBD2
TGTGCCAGCAACCGGGGACTAGGTTGCTATGAGCAGTTATTC
CASNRGLGCYEQLF
>TRBJ2-5|TRBV6-1|-|-
TGTGCCAGCAGTGGTATGAACCAAGAGACCCAGTACTTC
CASSGMNQETQYF
>TRBJ2-1|TRBV11-2|-|TRBD2
TGTGCCAGCACTGCTAGCGGGATATACAATGAGCAGTTCTTC
CASTASGIYNEQFF
>TRBJ1-1|TRBV6-1|once|-
TGTGCCAGCAGTGTCGGGGAGAAAACTGAAGCTTTCTTT
CASSVGEKTEAFF
>TRBJ2-7|TRBV6-1|many|-
TGTGCCAGCAGTGACTATGGAGGCTCCTACGAGCAGTACTTC
CASSDYGGSYEQYF
>TRBJ2-1|TRBV29-1|few|-
TGTAGCGTTGAAGACGCGGGAAACGAGCAGTTCTTC
CSVEDAGNEQFF
>TRBJ2-2|TRBV12-3/TRBV12-4|-|-
TGTGTCAGCAGCTCAGGGGGGCCCGGGGAGCTCTTTTTT
CVSSSGGPGELFF
>TRBJ2-2|TRBV6-2/TRBV6-3|-|-
TGTGCCAGCAGTTACGGTGAAACCGGGGAGCTGTTTTTT
CASSYGETGELFF
>TRBJ2-4|TRBV12-5|many|TRBD1
TGTGCTAGTGGTTTAGACAGGGGGCCGGGAGCCAAAAACATTCAGTACTTC
CASGLDRGPGAKNIQYF
>TRBJ2-3|TRBV11-2|-|-
TGCGTCAGCAGCTTAGAATTAGGGAGAGGAGATACGCAGTATTTT
CVSSLELGRGDTQYF
>TRBJ2-1|TRBV20-1|-|-
TGCAGTGCGGTGGGGGCGACCTACAATGAGCAGTTCTTC
CSAVGATYNEQFF
>TRBJ2-1|TRBV11-3|-|-
TGTGCCAGCAACTTAGGTCGGAGTGAGCAGTTCTTC
CASNLGRSEQFF
>TRBJ2-3|TRBV20-1|many|-
TGCAGTGCTATGAAGGGGGATACGCAGTATTTT
CSAMKGDTQYF
>TRBJ2-5|TRBV19|-|TRBD1
TGTGCCAGTAGCCCCAGCTGGGACAGACTCCTAGAGACCCAGTACTTC
CASSPSWDRLLETQYF
>TRBJ1-5|TRBV30|-|-
TGTGCCTGGAATGTACGGGGGAATCAGCCCCAGCATTTT
CAWNVRGNQPQHF
>TRBJ2-1|TRBV12-5|-|-
TGTGCTAGTGGTAATCTCTACTTCCGGGACTTTTACAATGAGCAGTTCTTC
CASGNLYFRDFYNEQFF
>TRBJ2-7|TRBV4-1|-|-
TGCGCCAGCAGCCAAGAATGGCGGGATGCCTACGAGTTGTACTTC
CASSQEWRDAYELYF
>TRBJ1-4|TRBV12-3/TRBV12-4|many|-
TGTGCCAGCAGTTTAAACGTCGGGACGGGAAATGAAAAACTGTTTTTT
CASSLNVGTGNEKLFF
>TRBJ1-1|TRBV29-1|-|TRBD1
TGCAGCGTTCGACAGGGGGCGAATACTGAAGCTTTATTT
CSVRQGANTEALF
>TRBJ2-7|TRBV11-3|once|-
TGTGCCAGCAGCCCTCCGGGTTCGGGGGCCAGCTCCTACAAGCAGTACTTC
CASSPPGSGASSYKQYF
>TRBJ2-5|TRBV28|-|-
TGTGCCAGCAGTGAGACAGGCCCATCCCGAGAGACCAAGTACTTC
CASSETGPSRETKYF
>TRBJ2-3|TRBV4-1|-|-
TGCGCCAGCAGCCGTGGGCTAGCTGGGACAGATACGCAGTATTTT
CASSRGLAGTDTQYF
>TRBJ2-3|TRBV4-2|-|TRBD2
TGTCCCAGCAGCCAAGCTTCGCGGGAGTACCCAGATACGCAGTATTTT
CPSSQASREYPDTQYF
>TRBJ2-7|TRBV5-1|many|TRBD1
TGCGCCAGCAGCTCCTGGGGACAGGGGGCAGTCGGGTCCTACGAGCAGTACTTC
CASSSWGQGAVGSYEQYF
>TRBJ2-6|TRBV6-5|-|-
TGTGCCAGCAGTTACGACTCTGGGGCCAACGTCCTGGCTTTC
CASSYDSGANVLAF
>TRBJ1-5|TRBV11-3|many|-
TGTGCCAGCAGGGTCTCGTCGGGGGGCTGGGGTTATCAGCCCCAGCATTTT
CASRVSSGGWGYQPQHF
>TRBJ2-1|TRBV11-2|-|-
TGTGCCAGTACCTTTACGGCAAGCTCCTACAATGAGCAGTTCTTC
CASTFTASSYNEQFF
>TRBJ2-3|TRBV6-6|-|TRBD2
TGTGCCAGCAGTCGAGGACTAGCGGGAGATGATACGCAGTATTTT
CASSRGLAGDDTQYF
>TRBJ2-2|TRBV4-1|-|-
TGCGCCAGCAGCCAATTCGGATCCAACACCGGGGAGCTGTTTTTT
CASSQFGSNTGELFF
>TRBJ2-7|TRBV6-6|-|-
TGTGCCAGCAGAAACCTAGTGGGAGTAGCAAAGTACGAGCAGTACTTC
CASRNLVGVAKYEQYF
>TRBJ2-1|TRBV13|-|TRBD2
TGTGCCAGCTGCTCCGGCGGGAGCAATGAGCAGCTCTTC
CASCSGGSNEQLF